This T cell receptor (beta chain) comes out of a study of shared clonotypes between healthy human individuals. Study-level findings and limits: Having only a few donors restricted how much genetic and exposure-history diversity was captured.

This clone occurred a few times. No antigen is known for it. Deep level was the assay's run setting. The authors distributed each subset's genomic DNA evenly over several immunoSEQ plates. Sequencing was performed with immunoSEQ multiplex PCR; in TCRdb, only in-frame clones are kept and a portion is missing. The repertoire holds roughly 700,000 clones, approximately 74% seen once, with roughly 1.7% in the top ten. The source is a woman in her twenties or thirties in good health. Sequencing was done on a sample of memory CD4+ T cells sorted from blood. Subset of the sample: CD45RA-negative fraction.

The CDR3 here is CASSPRQGGETQYF. The CDR3 region has the DNA TGTGCCAGCAGCCCCCGACAGGGCGGAGAGACCCAGTACTTC. The chain carries TRBV7-2 and TRBJ2-5, with 7 bases that match TRBD1. Germline values: CDR1 SGHTA, CDR2 FQGNSA. The CDR3 totals 14 residues. J gave up 4 bases and V 5 bases, and 7 bases lay outside the gene matches. Based on the CDR3 plus reference TRBV7-2 and TRBJ2-5, the full variable domain is GAGVSQSPSNKVTEKGKDVELRCDPISGHTALYWYRQSLGQGLEFLIYFQGNSAPDKSGLPSDRFSAERTGGSVSTLTIQRTQQEDSAVYLCASSPRQGGETQYFGPGTRLLVL.